This entry lists 14 T cell receptor beta chains sequenced from one sample in a study of OX40 agonist ivuxolimab in advanced cancers. Receptor libraries were prepared by the immunoSEQ multiplex PCR assay. The table comes from immuneACCESS by way of TCRdb, which keeps in-frame sequences with V and J called. Part of the clones is missing from these tables; in studies checked, under half for an unresolved V gene and the rest for unknown reasons. In this sample the table shows about 36,000 clones, about 70% of which occur a single time. Approximately 17% of the sample is in the top ten clones. The sequencing used CD4+ or CD8+ T cells sorted from blood, collected in a trial of the OX40 agonist ivuxolimab. These receptors came from an adult with an advanced solid tumor such as melanoma, head and neck, liver or kidney cancer.

There are a few counts of this clone. The chain combines TRBV6-4 with TRBJ2-3; D unresolved. This CDR3 has 15 residues. Germline V gene sequence: CDR1 MRHNA, CDR2 SNTAGT. V lost 6 bases and J lost 0, with 13 bases in between. The CDR3 protein is CASRTTGKSTDTQYF. The DNA for the CDR3 is TGTGCCAGCAGGACGACTGGGAAGAGCACAGATACGCAGTATTTT.

The count of this clone is one. The chain joins TRBV7-9 to TRBJ1-4; D not certain. The V end lost 2 bases, the J end lost 10 bases, and 8 bases lay between the germline ends. Germline values: CDR1 SEHNR, CDR2 FQNEAQ (reference sequence). The CDR3 sequence is 12 residues long. The CDR3 DNA is TGTGCCAGCAGCTTACATCCCGGAAAACTGTTTTTT. As protein: CASSLHPGKLFF.

This chain links TRBV21-1 with TRBJ2-7; the D call of TRBD2 is as the table states it, not checked on the DNA. TRBV21-1 is assigned pseudogene status. The CDR3 consists of 14 residues. The CDR3 region has the DNA TGTGCCAGCAGCGCTCCCTGGCTCGGGGACGAGCAGTACTTC. As protein: CASSAPWLGDEQYF.

Comment on this clone: Sequence at one end of the junction differs from germline and may be a read error. The rearrangement links TRBV7-2 to TRBJ1-1; D perhaps matches TRBD1 (5 bases). The CDR3 is made up of 12 amino acids. Germline CDR1 is SGHTA and CDR2 is FQGNSA. The DNA of the CDR3 is TGTGCCAGCAGCCTGGCTGGGACTGACGCTTTCTTT. Translating it yields CASSLAGTDAFF. Looking up the rest from reference TRBV7-2 and TRBJ1-1 gives the full variable domain: GAGVSQSPSNKVTEKGKDVELRCDPISGHTALYWYRQSLGQGLEFLIYFQGNSAPDKSGLPSDRFSAERTGGSVSTLTIQRTQQEDSAVYLCASSLAGTDAFFGQGTRLTVV.

The chain recombines TRBV5-1 with TRBJ1-2; D remains unclear. The germline V gene has CDR1 SGHRS and CDR2 YFSETQ. There are 12 residues in the CDR3. Trimming left V 3 bases short and J 8 bases short, with 11 bases between. The CDR3 is CASSYLDRGYTF. The CDR3 DNA sequence: TGCGCCAGCAGCTACCTTGATCGGGGCTACACCTTC.

This sequence joins TRBV4-2 and TRBJ1-3, with a weak D call TRBD1 (6 bases). Germline CDR1 reads LGHNA; CDR2 reads YNFKEQ. The CDR3 totals 13 residues. The V and J ends lost 4 bases and 7 bases respectively, with 11 bases between them. The CDR3 region is CASSLEGGNTIYF. The DNA for the CDR3 is TGTGCCAGCAGCCTCGAGGGGGGGAACACCATATATTTT.

The J gene is TRBJ1-1, the V gene TRBV9, with 9 bases fitting TRBD1. The V and J ends lost 2 bases and 4 bases, in that order; junction bases with no gene match: 6. Looked up from germline, CDR1 is SGDLS and CDR2 is YYNGEE. This CDR3 is built from 15 residues. The CDR3 nucleotides are TGTGCCAGCAGCGTTGGTGGGACAGGGAGCACTGAAGCTTTCTTT. Translating it yields CASSVGGTGSTEAFF.

This clone was seen only a few times. The chain links TRBV28 to TRBJ1-2, with 10 positions matching TRBD1. V was clipped by 3 bases and J by 3 bases; unmatched bases: 1. Germline values: CDR1 MDHEN, CDR2 SYDVKM. The length of the CDR3 is 14 residues. The CDR3: CASSLGTGDYGYTF. The CDR3 region has the DNA TGTGCCAGCAGTTTGGGGACAGGGGACTATGGCTACACCTTC.

The rearrangement uses TRBV2 and TRBJ2-5; unclear D gene. CDR3 length: 14 amino acids. CDR1 and CDR2 from the germline V gene are SNHLY and FYNNEI. V was shortened by 11 bases and J by 1 base, with 17 bases between the two germline ends. Written as DNA, the CDR3 is TGTGCCGTGGAAGTGGATGTTTTCCAAGAGACCCAGTACTTC. Amino acid sequence: CAVEVDVFQETQYF. The full variable domain, rest sourced from reference TRBV2 and TRBJ2-5, is EPEVTQTPSHQVTQMGQEVILRCVPISNHLYFYWYRQILGQKVEFLVSFYNNEISEKSEIFDDQFSVERPDGSNFTLKIRSTKLEDSAMYFCAVEVDVFQETQYFGPGTRLLVL.

The table lists this clone with a count of one. The chain uses TRBV5-6 and TRBJ1-1, with D hard to call. From germline, CDR1 is SGHDT and CDR2 YYEEEE. The length of the CDR3 is 13 residues. The V and J ends lost 0 bases and 6 bases respectively, with 9 bases between them. CDR3 sequence (DNA): TGTGCCAGCAGCTTGGGTTTAAGGCCTGAAGCTTTCTTT. Amino acid sequence: CASSLGLRPEAFF.

The V and J genes are TRBV2 and TRBJ2-1, with 14 bases aligning to TRBD2. The ends lost 6 bases at V and 15 bases at J; junction bases unmatched: 4. This CDR3 contains 12 residues. From germline, CDR1 is SNHLY and CDR2 FYNNEI. The chain's CDR3 is CASRGLAGERFF. The CDR3 nucleotides read TGTGCCAGCAGGGGACTAGCGGGGGAACGGTTCTTC.

The rearrangement joins TRBV19 to TRBJ2-6; 9 nucleotides align to TRBD1. Per the germline V gene, CDR1 is LNHDA and CDR2 is SQIVND (reference sequence). The CDR3 is made up of 17 amino acids. The ends lost 5 bases at V and 2 bases at J; junction bases unmatched: 7. The CDR3 is CASSPGQGSAGANVLTF. CDR3 nucleotides: TGTGCCAGTAGTCCGGGACAGGGATCGGCTGGGGCCAACGTCCTGACTTTC.

This clone was observed a few times. The chain links TRBV11-3 to TRBJ2-2, with unresolved D. The V end lost 5 bases, the J end lost 1 base, and 8 bases lay between the germline ends. Germline values: CDR1 SGHNT, CDR2 YENEEA. CDR3 length: 14 amino acids. Here the CDR3 DNA reads TGTGCCAGCAGCCCTAGAGGGAACACCGGGGAGCTGTTTTTT. This sequence encodes CASSPRGNTGELFF.

The V gene is TRBV6-1, the J gene TRBJ2-7; a possible D gene is TRBD1 (5 bases). CDR1 MNHNS and CDR2 SASEGT come from the germline V gene. The CDR3 totals 15 residues. Trimming removed 4 bases at V and 2 bases at J, with 15 bases between. CDR3 amino acids: CASSGNQGGAYEQYV. CDR3 DNA: TGTGCCAGCAGTGGAAATCAGGGTGGAGCCTACGAGCAGTACGTC.